This T cell receptor (beta chain) was captured by sequencing in a study of control samples from healthy donors and cancer patients (dated by TCRdb to between 2020 and 2021). Library generation was performed with the immunoSEQ multiplex PCR assay. TCRdb retrieved this table from immuneACCESS and kept in-frame rearrangements only. Not all clones are present; in checked studies, unresolved V genes account for under half, and no reason is known for the remainder. Within this sample are 100,000 to 150,000 clones, with about nine tenths of them counted one time only. About 8.7% of the sample lies in the top ten. This clone was picked up one time. Its antigen is currently not known. No base-level quality is on record; no much larger clone is a single base apart. CDR3 length: 12 amino acids, cysteine to phenylalanine. Only CDR3 DNA is held: 36 bases, read in frame from base 1. V loses 4 bases of germline sequence and J loses 8 bases, and the interval between the two ends is 9 bases.

The chain links TRBV12-3 or TRBV12-4 with TRBJ1-5; no D segment can be confidently identified. What was sequenced was blood. The sequence derives from a man aged 40-49 years in good health. The DNA sequence reads TGTGCCAGCAGTTCACAGTCGGAGCCCCAGCATTTT. It is translated as CASSSQSEPQHF.